This TCR beta chain was observed in a study of T cells in Graves' hyperthyroidism and ophthalmopathy. Study in general: Peripheral blood was obtained at initial diagnosis, preceding any treatment. Study-wide findings and caveats: Blood held most thyroid clonotypes expanded above 0.001 frequency.

To note about this clonotype: Its antigen is unidentified.

The investigators amplified TCR beta CDR3 regions from RNA transcripts. The HTBI primer set drove a first-round RT-PCR of the TCR CDR3. TCRdb itself ran the multiplex PCR reads through MiXCR, one entry per CDR3 protein. The sample holds around 350,000 distinct CDR3 sequences, more than 15% seen once. Each diagnosis drew on symptoms, thyroxine, TRAb, thyroid ultrasound and orbital computed tomography findings. Each 10 ml fresh peripheral blood draw supplied the PBMCs. V was pared by 5 bases and J by 3 bases, with 4 bases of the junction left unmatched. CDR1 and CDR2 from the germline V gene are SGHAT and FQNNGV. The CDR3 consists of 13 residues.

The source is a woman under 30 with Graves' hyperthyroidism that later progressed to Graves' ophthalmopathy. V gene TRBV11-2 combines with J gene TRBJ2-7, with 7 bases fitting TRBD2. Sequencing used blood. The CDR3 DNA sequence: TGTGCCAGCAGCACCGGGACTAACTACGAGCAGTACTTC. Encoded protein: CASSTGTNYEQYF. The variable domain in full, with the rest retrieved from reference TRBV11-2 and TRBJ2-7, is EAGVAQSPRYKIIEKRQSVAFWCNPISGHATLYWYQQILGQGPKLLIQFQNNGVVDDSQLPKDRFSAERLKGVDSTLKIQPAKLEDSAVYLCASSTGTNYEQYFGPGTRLTVT.